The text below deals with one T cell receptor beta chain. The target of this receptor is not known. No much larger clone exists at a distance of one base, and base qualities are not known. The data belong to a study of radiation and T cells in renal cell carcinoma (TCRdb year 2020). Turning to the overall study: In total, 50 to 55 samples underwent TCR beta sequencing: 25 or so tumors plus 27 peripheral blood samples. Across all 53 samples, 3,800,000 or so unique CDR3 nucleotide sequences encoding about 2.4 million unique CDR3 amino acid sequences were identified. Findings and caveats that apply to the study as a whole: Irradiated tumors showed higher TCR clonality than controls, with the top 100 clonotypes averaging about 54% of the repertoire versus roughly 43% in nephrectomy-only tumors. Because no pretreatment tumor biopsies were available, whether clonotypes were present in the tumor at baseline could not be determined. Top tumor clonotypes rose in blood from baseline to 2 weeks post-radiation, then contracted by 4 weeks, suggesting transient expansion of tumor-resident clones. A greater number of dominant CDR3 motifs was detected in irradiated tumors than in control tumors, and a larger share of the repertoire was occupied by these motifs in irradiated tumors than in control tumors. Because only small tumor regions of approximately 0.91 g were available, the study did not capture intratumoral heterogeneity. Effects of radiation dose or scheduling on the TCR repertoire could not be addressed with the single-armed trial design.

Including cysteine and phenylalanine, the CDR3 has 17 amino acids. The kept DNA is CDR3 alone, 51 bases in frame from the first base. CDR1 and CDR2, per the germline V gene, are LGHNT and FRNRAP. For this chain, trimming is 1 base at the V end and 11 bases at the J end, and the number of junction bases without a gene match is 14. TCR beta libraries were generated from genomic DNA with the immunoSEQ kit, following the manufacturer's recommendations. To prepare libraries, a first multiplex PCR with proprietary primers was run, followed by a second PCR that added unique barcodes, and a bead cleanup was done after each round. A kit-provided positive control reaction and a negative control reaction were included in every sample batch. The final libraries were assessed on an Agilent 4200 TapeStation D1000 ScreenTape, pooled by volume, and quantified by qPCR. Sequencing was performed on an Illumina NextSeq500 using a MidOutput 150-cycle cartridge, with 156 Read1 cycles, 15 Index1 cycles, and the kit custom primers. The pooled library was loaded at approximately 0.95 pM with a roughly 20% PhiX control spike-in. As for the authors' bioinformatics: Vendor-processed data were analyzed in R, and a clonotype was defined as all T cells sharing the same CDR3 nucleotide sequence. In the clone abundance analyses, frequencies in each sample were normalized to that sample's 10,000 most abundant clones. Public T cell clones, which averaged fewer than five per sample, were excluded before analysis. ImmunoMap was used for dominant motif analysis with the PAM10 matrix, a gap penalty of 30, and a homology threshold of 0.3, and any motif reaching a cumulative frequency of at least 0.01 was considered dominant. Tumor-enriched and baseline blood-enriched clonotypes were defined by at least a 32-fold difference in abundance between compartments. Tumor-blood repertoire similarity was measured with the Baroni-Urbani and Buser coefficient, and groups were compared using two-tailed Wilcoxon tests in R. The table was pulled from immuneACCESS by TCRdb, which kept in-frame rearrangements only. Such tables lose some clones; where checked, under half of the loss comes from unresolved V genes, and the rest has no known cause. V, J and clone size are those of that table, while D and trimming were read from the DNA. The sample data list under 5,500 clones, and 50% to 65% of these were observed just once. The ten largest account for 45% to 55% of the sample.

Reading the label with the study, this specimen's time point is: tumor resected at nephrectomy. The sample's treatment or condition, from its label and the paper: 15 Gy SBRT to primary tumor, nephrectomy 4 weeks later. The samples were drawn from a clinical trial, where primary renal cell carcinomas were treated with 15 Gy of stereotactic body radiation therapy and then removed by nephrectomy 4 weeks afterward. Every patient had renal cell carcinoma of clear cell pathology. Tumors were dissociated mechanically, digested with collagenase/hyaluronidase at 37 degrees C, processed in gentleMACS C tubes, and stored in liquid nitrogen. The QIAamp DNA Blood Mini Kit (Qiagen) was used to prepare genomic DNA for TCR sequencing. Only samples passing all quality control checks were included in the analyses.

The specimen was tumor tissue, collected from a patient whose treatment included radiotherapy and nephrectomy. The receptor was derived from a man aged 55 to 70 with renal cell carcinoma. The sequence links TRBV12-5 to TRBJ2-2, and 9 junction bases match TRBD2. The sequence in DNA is TGTGCTAGTGGTTTGGACTGGGTGTCTAGCGGGATTCCAGAGCTGTTTTTT. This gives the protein CASGLDWVSSGIPELFF.